The clone carrying this TCR beta chain has at least ten counts. This entry is derived from a study of CD8 T cells in ankylosing spondylitis. Quantitative 5'-RACE was performed with molecular barcodes, and it yielded the TCR beta libraries. Via MiXCR, TCRdb re-called the 5' RACE reads, giving one row per CDR3 protein. The sample lists 39,000 or so distinct CDR3 sequences; approximately 10% were seen once. The CDR3 covers 13 residues. The V gene's germline CDR1 is PRHDT and CDR2 FYEKMQ (reference sequence). The V gene lost 5 bases and the J gene lost 4 bases, with 11 bases spanning the gap. Sequencing input: blood, either unsorted or a sorted T cell fraction (not recorded which). This chain uses TRBV13 with TRBJ1-1; D perhaps matches TRBD1 (6 bases). This TCR was recovered from a male donor with ankylosing spondylitis or in good health (not recorded which). The CDR3 DNA sequence: TGTGCCAGCAGCAAATACAGGGCCACTGAAGCTTTCTTT. It yields the protein CASSKYRATEAFF.